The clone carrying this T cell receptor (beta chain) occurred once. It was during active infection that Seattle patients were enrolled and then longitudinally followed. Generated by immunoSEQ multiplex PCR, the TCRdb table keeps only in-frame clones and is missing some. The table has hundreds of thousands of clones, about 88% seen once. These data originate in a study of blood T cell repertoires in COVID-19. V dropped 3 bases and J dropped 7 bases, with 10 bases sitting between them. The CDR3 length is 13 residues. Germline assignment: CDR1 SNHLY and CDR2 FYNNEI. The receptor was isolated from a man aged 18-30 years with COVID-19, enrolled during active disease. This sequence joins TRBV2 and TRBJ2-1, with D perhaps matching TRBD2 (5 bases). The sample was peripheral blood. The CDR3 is CASSEEVANEQFF. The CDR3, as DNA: TGTGCCAGCAGTGAGGAGGTAGCGAATGAGCAGTTCTTC.